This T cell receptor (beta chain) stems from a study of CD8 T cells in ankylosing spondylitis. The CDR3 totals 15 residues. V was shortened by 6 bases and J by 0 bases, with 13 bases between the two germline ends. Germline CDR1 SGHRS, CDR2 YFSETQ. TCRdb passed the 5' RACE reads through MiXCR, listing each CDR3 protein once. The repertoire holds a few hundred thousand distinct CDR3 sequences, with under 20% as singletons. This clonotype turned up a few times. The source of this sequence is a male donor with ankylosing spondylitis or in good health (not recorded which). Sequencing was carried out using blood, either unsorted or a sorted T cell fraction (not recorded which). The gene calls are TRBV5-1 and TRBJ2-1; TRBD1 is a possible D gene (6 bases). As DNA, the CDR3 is TGCGCCAGCAAAACCGGGACAACCTCCTACAATGAGCAGTTCTTC. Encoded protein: CASKTGTTSYNEQFF.